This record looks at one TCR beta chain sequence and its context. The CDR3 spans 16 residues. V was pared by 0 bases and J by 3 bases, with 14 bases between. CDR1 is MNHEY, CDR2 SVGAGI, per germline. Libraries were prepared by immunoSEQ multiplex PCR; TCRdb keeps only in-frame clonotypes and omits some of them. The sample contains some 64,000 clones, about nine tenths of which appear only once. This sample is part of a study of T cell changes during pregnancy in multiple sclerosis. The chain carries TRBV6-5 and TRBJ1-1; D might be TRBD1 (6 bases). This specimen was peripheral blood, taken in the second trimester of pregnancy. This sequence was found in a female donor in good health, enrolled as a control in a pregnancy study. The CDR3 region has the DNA TGTGCCAGCAGTTACTCGAGGGGAAAGGGGGACACTGAAGCTTTCTTT. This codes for CASSYSRGKGDTEAFF.